Following are 28 T cell receptor beta chains from one sample sequenced in a study of regulatory T cells in long-lasting Graves disease. Described time point: newly diagnosed GD, antithyroid drugs for less than 3 months. PBMC-extracted RNA yielded the TCR library. Arm-PCR of CDR3 regions and iRepertoire HTBI primers were the basis on which TCR beta libraries were built. Each CDR3 protein gets one entry after TCRdb re-called the multiplex PCR reads with MiXCR. Of hundreds of thousands of distinct CDR3 sequences listed, around 15% are singletons. A further study also used this sample, focusing on T cells in Graves' hyperthyroidism and ophthalmopathy.

The sample in question was peripheral blood mononuclear cells (PBMCs), obtained at new diagnosis, from a patient treated with antithyroid drugs. Source of these receptors: a woman under 40 with Graves disease.

The rearrangement uses TRBV11-2 and TRBJ1-3, with D perhaps matching TRBD1 (5 bases). The V end lost 6 bases, the J end lost 0 bases, and 24 bases lay between the germline ends. Germline lookup yields CDR1 SGHAT and CDR2 FQNNGV. The CDR3 spans 19 residues. Here the CDR3 DNA reads TGTGCCAGCAGGCCCGGCACAGGTCTCGGTAGAGGCTCTGGAAACACCATATATTTT. It codes for CASRPGTGLGRGSGNTIYF.

There are many counts of this clonotype. The J gene is TRBJ2-3, the V gene TRBV12-3 or TRBV12-4, with TRBD2 matching 11 bases. V lost 7 bases, J lost 6 bases, and 15 bases stayed unmatched. The CDR3 contains 17 residues. The DNA of the CDR3 is TGTGCCAGCACCGTTTTTGCTTTTAGCGGGAGGGTGGATACGCAGTATTTT. Its protein product is CASTVFAFSGRVDTQYF.

This clonotype was detected many times. The CDR3 DNA is TGTGCCAGCAGTCCGGACTACCCGTACAATGAGCAGTTCTTC. Residues: CASSPDYPYNEQFF. This chain uses TRBV28 with TRBJ2-1; tentatively, D is TRBD2 (6 bases). The CDR3 contains 14 residues. The V gene lost 5 bases and the J gene lost 4 bases, with 12 bases spanning the gap. Germline V lookup: CDR1 MDHEN, CDR2 SYDVKM. The full variable domain, in which reference TRBV28 and TRBJ2-1 provide the parts outside the CDR3, is DVKVTQSSRYLVKRTGEKVFLECVQDMDHENMFWYRQDPGLGLRLIYFSYDVKMKEKGDIPEGYSVSREKKERFSLILESASTNQTSMYLCASSPDYPYNEQFFGPGTRLTVL.

This clonotype was picked up many times. The rearrangement links TRBV11-2 to TRBJ2-7; D perhaps matches TRBD2 (5 bases). The CDR3 loop spans 12 amino acids. Germline assignment: CDR1 SGHAT and CDR2 FQNNGV. The V end lost 3 bases, the J end lost 4 bases, and 7 bases lay between the germline ends. The CDR3 protein is CASSFREYEQYF. The CDR3 nucleotides read TGTGCCAGCAGCTTCCGGGAATACGAGCAGTACTTC.

V usage is TRBV12-3 or TRBV12-4 and J usage is TRBJ1-1; no reliable D call. The CDR3 is 12 residues long. V dropped 3 bases and J dropped 11 bases, with 13 bases sitting between them. CDR3 coding DNA: TGTGCCAGCAGTTTTGGCACCATTGAGGCTTTCTTT. Encoded protein: CASSFGTIEAFF.

The chain links TRBV14 to TRBJ1-3; no firm D call. The V end was cut by 6 bases, the J end by 0 bases, with 24 bases between. Germline V CDR1 and CDR2: SGHDN, FVKESK. The CDR3 is 19 residues long. CDR3 in DNA: TGTGCCAGCAGTCCGGGGTACTCGGCAGTTAAATACTCTGGAAACACCATATATTTT. This sequence encodes CASSPGYSAVKYSGNTIYF.

The gene calls are TRBV20-1 and TRBJ1-2, with a tentative D call TRBD1 (5 bases). Germline values: CDR1 DFQATT, CDR2 SNEGSKA (reference sequence). The germline V and J ends were trimmed by 3 bases and 6 bases, with 11 bases remaining between them. This CDR3 spans 12 amino acids. In DNA, the CDR3 is TGCAGTGCTAGTAATCCGACAGATGGCTACACCTTC. Translating gives CSASNPTDGYTF.

The table lists this clonotype with many counts. The rearrangement links TRBV6-1 to TRBJ2-7, with 8 bases aligning to TRBD2. This CDR3 is 13 amino acids long. V dropped 8 bases and J dropped 2; count of bases not matched to a gene: 5. Germline V CDR1 and CDR2: MNHNS, SASEGT. This CDR3 reads CASSGLAAYEQYF. In DNA form, the CDR3 reads TGTGCCAGCTCCGGACTAGCCGCCTACGAGCAGTACTTC.

This clonotype was seen ten or more times. The chain has TRBV24-1 and TRBJ2-1; D tentatively reads TRBD1 or TRBD2 (5 bases each). This CDR3 is 17 amino acids long. The V end lost 4 bases, the J end lost 2 bases, and 17 bases lay between the germline ends. Looked up from germline, CDR1 is KGHDR and CDR2 is SFDVKD. The CDR3 DNA reads TGTGCCACCAGTGACGCAGAGGGGCCCTATCCCTACAATGAGCAGTTCTTC. Protein: CATSDAEGPYPYNEQFF.

The table lists this clonotype with many counts. The chain couples TRBV10-3 to TRBJ2-5, with D possibly TRBD1 on 6 matching bases. This CDR3 is 13 amino acids long. Germline V CDR1 and CDR2: ENHRY, SYGVKD. V was shortened by 7 bases and J by 4 bases, with 13 bases between the two germline ends. The CDR3 DNA follows: TGTGCCATCAAAGGGGGAGACGGAGAGACCCAGTACTTC. Protein: CAIKGGDGETQYF.

The table lists this clonotype with many counts. V and J are TRBV5-1 and TRBJ2-1; 10 bases match TRBD2. The length of the CDR3 is 17 residues. The germline CDR1 and CDR2 sequences are SGHRS and YFSETQ. The ends lost 0 bases at V and 4 bases at J; junction bases unmatched: 7. The CDR3 region is CASSLEGLAMGYNEQFF. Here the CDR3 DNA reads TGCGCCAGCAGCTTGGAGGGACTAGCGATGGGGTACAATGAGCAGTTCTTC.

This clonotype has at least ten counts. The V gene is TRBV28, the J gene TRBJ1-1; no clear D gene. CDR1 MDHEN and CDR2 SYDVKM come from the germline V gene. Trimming pared 5 bases from V and 3 bases from J, leaving 16 bases between. This CDR3 region has 15 residues. The DNA for the CDR3 is TGTGCCAGCAGTCAAGACTTAAGGGCTTACACTGAAGCTTTCTTT. Its protein is CASSQDLRAYTEAFF.

Concerning this clonotype itself: With a much larger clone just one base away, this may be a read error. J is TRBJ1-2 and V is TRBV7-2; TRBD1 might be the D (5 bases). Germline CDR1 is SGHTA and CDR2 is FQGNSA. This CDR3 comprises 13 residues. The CDR3 reads CASSLRARWGCTF. CDR3 in DNA: TGTGCCAGCAGCTTAAGGGCGAGATGGGGCTGCACCTTC. Looking up the rest from reference TRBV7-2 and TRBJ1-2 gives the full variable domain: GAGVSQSPSNKVTEKGKDVELRCDPISGHTALYWYRQSLGQGLEFLIYFQGNSAPDKSGLPSDRFSAERTGGSVSTLTIQRTQQEDSAVYLCASSLRARWGCTFGSGTRLTVV.

The rearrangement joins TRBV7-9 to TRBJ2-7; D may be TRBD1 (7 bases). This CDR3 is built from 14 residues. Trimming shortened V by 3 bases and J by 3 bases, and 12 bases separated the two germline ends. The germline V gene encodes CDR1 SEHNR and CDR2 FQNEAQ (reference sequence). The CDR3 bases are TGTGCCAGCAGCTTCGGGGGACAGATCTACGAGCAGTACTTC. Encoded protein: CASSFGGQIYEQYF.

Ten or more counts support this clonotype. The chain is built from TRBV6-2 or TRBV6-3 and TRBJ1-1; D ambiguous. Trimming removed 8 bases from V and 1 base from J, with 8 bases in between. The length of the CDR3 is 12 residues. CDR1 and CDR2 from the germline V gene are MNHEY and SVGEGT. The CDR3 loop reads CASLRGNTEAFF. The CDR3 DNA sequence: TGTGCCAGCCTCCGGGGGAACACTGAAGCTTTCTTT.

This clonotype was recorded many times. The chain has TRBV20-1 and TRBJ2-7, with D perhaps being TRBD1 or TRBD2 (5 bases each). Germline V gene data show CDR1 as DFQATT and CDR2 as SNEGSKA (reference sequence). The CDR3 runs to 13 residues. V gave up 3 bases and J gave up 7 bases, with 16 bases separating them. The CDR3 loop reads CSASPGPILEQYF. CDR3 bases: TGCAGTGCTAGTCCGGGACCCATCCTTGAGCAGTACTTC.

This clonotype was found many times. V usage is TRBV28 and J usage is TRBJ2-1, with TRBD2 matching over 14 bases. V lost 6 bases, J lost 2 bases, and 21 bases stayed unmatched. Germline assignment: CDR1 MDHEN and CDR2 SYDVKM. This CDR3 contains 22 residues. For the CDR3, the DNA is TGTGCCAGCAGCTTTGGGAAAATGGGACTAGCGGGAGAACGAGGGGCCTACAATGAGCAGTTCTTC. This gives the protein CASSFGKMGLAGERGAYNEQFF.

This clonotype turned up a few times. CDR3 DNA: TGTGCCAGCAGTTTAGGCGGCAGCCTCCCTTATGGCTACACCTTC. Its translation: CASSLGGSLPYGYTF. The J gene is TRBJ1-2, the V gene TRBV28; D is ambiguous. V lost 2 bases, J lost 5 bases, and 15 bases lay in between. CDR3 length: 15 amino acids. Germline CDR1 MDHEN, CDR2 SYDVKM.

This clonotype was recorded many times. The chain has TRBV3-1 and TRBJ1-1, with TRBD1 as a possible D gene (5 bases). The V and J ends lost 2 bases and 1 base respectively, with 8 bases between them. CDR3 length: 14 residues. Germline CDR1 LGHDT, CDR2 YNNKEL (reference sequence). The CDR3 region is CASSQRGGNTEAFF. The CDR3, as DNA: TGTGCCAGCAGCCAAAGGGGCGGGAACACTGAAGCTTTCTTT. Filled out from reference TRBV3-1 and TRBJ1-1, the complete variable domain reads DTAVSQTPKYLVTQMGNDKSIKCEQNLGHDTMYWYKQDSKKFLKIMFSYNNKELIINETVPNRFSPKSPDKAHLNLHINSLELGDSAVYFCASSQRGGNTEAFFGQGTRLTVV.

This clonotype was counted ten times or more. The chain employs TRBV20-1 and TRBJ2-5; D not certain. Trimming stripped 1 base from V and 0 bases from J, with 18 bases between. Germline-derived CDR1 and CDR2 are DFQATT and SNEGSKA (reference sequence). The CDR3 spans 17 residues. CDR3 sequence: CSARGTPLVEYQETQYF. The CDR3 nucleotides are TGCAGTGCTAGAGGAACCCCCCTAGTTGAGTACCAAGAGACCCAGTACTTC.

As for this clonotype: At one of its ends the junction is not consistent with the germline gene, which may arise from a read error. The CDR3 DNA reads TGCGCCAGCAGCCAAGATCCCTACAATGAGCAGTTCTTC. This sequence encodes CASSQDPYNEQFF. The chain links TRBV4-2 to TRBJ2-1; D not resolved. The CDR3 runs to 13 residues. Germline values: CDR1 LGHNA, CDR2 YNFKEQ.

This clonotype was detected only a few times. A much larger clone differs from this one at a single base, so this may be a read error. This chain joins TRBV6-1 and TRBJ2-7; D is possibly TRBD2 (6 bases). This CDR3 has 14 amino acids. CDR1 MNHNS and CDR2 SASEGT come from the germline V gene. CDR3 in DNA: TGTGCCAGCAGTCCTAGAGGGGACTCCTACGAGAAGTACTTC. It yields the protein CASSPRGDSYEKYF.

This clonotype was recorded many times. J is TRBJ2-1 and V is TRBV3-1, with TRBD2 identical over 7 bases. The CDR3 has 18 residues. Germline V lookup: CDR1 LGHDT, CDR2 YNNKEL (reference sequence). The J segment lost 9 bases and the V segment lost 1 base, leaving 18 bases of the junction unmatched. The CDR3 sequence is CASSQVEGRLAAQCEQFF. The CDR3 DNA reads as TGTGCCAGCAGCCAAGTGGAGGGGAGGCTAGCGGCCCAATGTGAGCAGTTCTTC.

Only a few counts were recorded for this clonotype. The chain is built from TRBV6-1 and TRBJ2-7; D possibly uses TRBD1 or TRBD2 (5 bases each). V shed 6 bases and J shed 2 bases, with 14 bases lying between them. Germline loops: CDR1 MNHNS, CDR2 SASEGT. The CDR3 sequence is 14 residues long. DNA of the CDR3: TGTGCCAGCAGCGTCCTCGGGGCCCCCTACGAGCAGTACTTC. Translated, it gives CASSVLGAPYEQYF.

This clonotype was counted ten times or more. The chain joins TRBV20-1 to TRBJ1-2; D unresolved. Germline V gene lookup returns CDR1 DFQATT and CDR2 SNEGSKA (reference sequence). The CDR3 contains 11 residues. Trimming removed 7 bases at V and 5 bases at J, with 11 bases between. The CDR3 DNA follows: TGCAGTGGGATCACCTTTTATGGCTACACCTTC. This encodes CSGITFYGYTF.

The table lists this clonotype with a few counts. This chain links TRBV4-3 with TRBJ1-2; D might be TRBD1 (5 bases). The CDR3 totals 13 residues. CDR1 and CDR2 from the germline V gene are LGHNA and YSLEER. V was shortened by 4 bases and J by 4 bases, with 10 bases between the two germline ends. The DNA of the CDR3 is TGCGCCAGCAGCCCCCTAGGGGTCTATGGCTACACCTTC. This codes for CASSPLGVYGYTF.

In its sample, this clonotype was seen many times. This chain links TRBV11-1 with TRBJ2-2, with a tentative D call TRBD2 (6 bases). In germline, CDR1 is SGHAT, CDR2 FQDESV (reference sequence). Trimming left V 3 bases short and J 2 bases short, with 19 bases between. This CDR3 is built from 18 residues. CDR3 region: CASSFHPPVSGNTGELFF. The CDR3 region has the DNA TGTGCCAGCAGCTTCCACCCCCCTGTTAGCGGAAACACCGGGGAGCTGTTTTTT.

This clonotype was counted ten times or more. The chain uses TRBV28 and TRBJ1-2; D remains unclear. Germline V lookup: CDR1 MDHEN, CDR2 SYDVKM. V lost 2 bases to trimming and J lost 5 bases, with 12 bases between them. The CDR3 runs to 14 residues. The CDR3 nucleotides read TGTGCCAGCAGTTTAATTTCCGGGGTATATGGCTACACCTTC. Its protein is CASSLISGVYGYTF.